The sequence of this T cell receptor (beta chain) was determined in a study of blood T cell repertoires in COVID-19. Study-wide background: Both acute and convalescent COVID-19 samples were obtained from the United States, Italy and Spain.

In the authors' methods: Counts of nucleated cells, estimated from reference gene primer amplification, were obtained. Clones were read by immunoSEQ multiplex PCR, and TCRdb kept only the in-frame ones, dropping some. The DNA gave D and trimming, while V, J and clone size come from that table. The sample includes some 220,000 clones, around 80% seen only once; the top ten take roughly 1.2%. V shed 0 bases and J shed 2 bases, with 11 bases lying between them. The CDR3 length is 16 residues. The germline V gene encodes CDR1 MNHEY and CDR2 SVGAGI. A Seattle source enrolled patients during active infection and followed them longitudinally.

Sequencing was done on a sample of peripheral blood. This chain connects TRBV6-5 to TRBJ2-1; D uncertain. The receptor was isolated from a woman aged 25-40 years with COVID-19, enrolled during active disease. CDR3 amino acids: CASSYSPPGTYNEQFF. The CDR3 DNA follows: TGTGCCAGCAGTTACTCGCCGCCAGGAACCTACAATGAGCAGTTCTTC.